The 19 T cell receptor beta chains below were found in one sample sequenced in a study of regulatory T cells in long-lasting Graves disease (dated by TCRdb to about 2021). The protocol used for the library was multiplex PCR. Sequencing took place on an Illumina HiSeq 4000. CDR3 regions were amplified by Arm-PCR with iRepertoire HTBI primers to construct TCR beta libraries. TCRdb reprocessing: public reads trimmed at Q25 with fastp, clones called with MiXCR, in-frame beta chains kept. Every distinct CDR3 protein forms one entry, paired with its most common genes and DNA. In this sample the table shows about 460,000 distinct CDR3 sequences, roughly 22% of which occur a single time. The ten largest make up 13% of the sample. The intended sense of this specimen's time point label: persistent/refractory GD, antithyroid drugs over 5 years with positive TRAb. RNA was extracted from PBMCs in TRIzol for both TCR sequencing and RNA sequencing.

The sequenced sample was peripheral blood mononuclear cells (PBMCs), obtained when the disease was refractory, from a patient treated with antithyroid drugs. These TCRs come from a female donor with Graves disease.

This clonotype was recorded a few times. The chain combines TRBV29-1 with TRBJ1-1, with D perhaps TRBD1 (6 bases). V dropped 7 bases and J dropped 5 bases, with 20 bases sitting between them. The CDR3 is 14 amino acids. CDR1 and CDR2 from the germline V gene are SQVTM and ANQGSEA. The CDR3 sequence is CSGGGGTIGTEAFF. The CDR3 DNA is TGCAGCGGAGGGGGGGGAACGATAGGGACTGAAGCTTTCTTT.

This sequence joins TRBV3-1 and TRBJ1-5; D remains ambiguous. Per germline, CDR1 LGHDT and CDR2 YNNKEL (reference sequence). V dropped 1 base and J dropped 0 bases, with 7 bases sitting between them. This CDR3 is built from 15 residues. The CDR3 protein is CASSQVVCSNQPQHF. For the CDR3, the DNA is TGTGCCAGCAGCCAAGTTGTATGTAGCAATCAGCCCCAGCATTTT.

This clonotype was seen only once. The chain is built from TRBV18 and TRBJ2-7; the match to TRBD2 covers 8 bases. Germline V gene data show CDR1 as KGHSH and CDR2 as LQKENI. This CDR3 is built from 14 residues. The ends lost 5 bases at V and 3 bases at J; junction bases unmatched: 6. In nucleotides, the CDR3 is TGTGCCAGCTCAAGGACTAGCAGACTCTACGAGCAGTACTTC. Residues: CASSRTSRLYEQYF.

This clonotype was found a few times. The chain is built from TRBV28 and TRBJ2-3, with D possibly being TRBD2 (6 bases). V dropped 7 bases and J dropped 7 bases, with 12 bases sitting between them. The CDR3 is made up of 12 amino acids. The germline gives CDR1 MDHEN, CDR2 SYDVKM. CDR3 residues: CASKREDNTQYF. CDR3 in DNA: TGTGCCAGCAAGAGGGAGGATAATACGCAGTATTTT.

This clonotype has a count of ten or more. The gene calls are TRBV7-2 and TRBJ1-4; unclear D gene. Trimming removed 5 bases from V and 8 bases from J, with 9 bases in between. Germline CDR1 is SGHTA and CDR2 is FQGNSA. This CDR3 is built from 12 residues. The CDR3 loop reads CASSGESEKLFF. The DNA of the CDR3 is TGTGCCAGCAGCGGGGAATCGGAAAAACTGTTTTTT.

This clonotype was seen ten or more times. The rearrangement uses TRBV7-8 and TRBJ1-1; D is unresolved. Looked up from germline, CDR1 is SGHVS and CDR2 is FQNEAQ. With 5 bases removed from V and 4 bases from J, the gap between germline ends came to 8 bases. CDR3 length equals 12 residues. CDR3 nucleotide sequence: TGTGCCAGCAGCCCCATGGGCACTGAAGCTTTCTTT. This codes for CASSPMGTEAFF. Together with reference TRBV7-8 and TRBJ1-1, the CDR3 gives the full variable domain: GAGVSQSPRYKVAKRGQDVALRCDPISGHVSLFWYQQALGQGPEFLTYFQNEAQLDKSGLPSDRFFAERPEGSVSTLKIQRTQQEDSAVYLCASSPMGTEAFFGQGTRLTVV.

This clonotype was recorded a few times. CDR3 sequence: CATGHDGNTIYF. CDR3 DNA: TGTGCCACTGGACACGATGGAAACACCATATATTTT. The chain couples TRBV6-1 to TRBJ1-3, with a tentative D call TRBD1 (5 bases). Per germline, CDR1 MNHNS and CDR2 SASEGT. The CDR3 is 12 amino acids. V lost 10 bases and J lost 3, with 10 bases in between.

This clonotype was detected many times. The V call is TRBV7-2, the J call TRBJ1-2; 8 positions match TRBD1. This CDR3 has 14 residues. V trimming: 2 bases; J trimming: 4 bases; junction bases outside the gene matches: 3. CDR1 is SGHTA, CDR2 FQGNSA, per germline. The CDR3, as DNA: TGTGCCAGCAGCTTAAATCAGGGGGCCTATGGCTACACCTTC. Amino acids: CASSLNQGAYGYTF.

The table lists this clonotype with a few counts. In nucleotides, the CDR3 is TGCAGCGTTACAAAGGAGGGATCCTATGGCTACACCTTC. It codes for CSVTKEGSYGYTF. V is TRBV29-1 and J is TRBJ1-2; D unresolved. CDR3 length equals 13 residues. The germline V gene encodes CDR1 SQVTM and CDR2 ANQGSEA. V was shortened by 5 bases and J by 4 bases, with 14 bases between the two germline ends.

This chain connects TRBV5-8 to TRBJ1-5; a weak D match, TRBD1 (5 bases). This CDR3 comprises 14 residues. Per the germline V gene, CDR1 is SGHTS and CDR2 is YDEGEE. V lost 2 bases and J lost 9, with 15 bases in between. The CDR3 is CASSFRQLEVPQHF. Written as DNA, the CDR3 is TGTGCCAGCAGCTTTCGACAGTTAGAAGTGCCCCAGCATTTT.

This sequence joins TRBV12-3 or TRBV12-4 and TRBJ2-3, with TRBD1 as a possible D gene (6 bases). V was cut by 7 bases and J by 3 bases, with 23 bases left in between. The CDR3 totals 17 residues. The CDR3 bases are TGTGCCAGCACCCCCAGGACAGCTCTTTTTTCTACAGATACGCAGTATTTT. Its protein is CASTPRTALFSTDTQYF.

This clonotype was detected many times. The chain carries TRBV28 and TRBJ1-5, with D unclear. Germline lookup yields CDR1 MDHEN and CDR2 SYDVKM. The CDR3 is 14 amino acids. The germline V and J ends were trimmed by 6 bases and 0 bases, with 9 bases remaining between them. The CDR3 loop is CASSRLTSNQPQHF. CDR3 DNA sequence: TGTGCCAGCAGCAGACTTACTAGCAATCAGCCCCAGCATTTT.

This clonotype was detected ten times or more. This chain uses TRBV11-2 with TRBJ2-7; 7 positions match TRBD1. CDR1 SGHAT and CDR2 FQNNGV come from the germline V gene. The CDR3 totals 13 residues. Trimming at V came to 5 bases and at J to 3 bases, leaving 4 bases not matched to a gene. For the CDR3, the DNA is TGTGCCAGCAGCATCGGACAGGACTACGAGCAGTACTTC. Its protein product is CASSIGQDYEQYF.

The V call is TRBV19, the J call TRBJ1-5; D is uncertain. V lost 7 bases and J 3 bases, leaving 13 bases between the germline ends. Germline CDR1 and CDR2: LNHDA and SQIVND (reference sequence). This CDR3 region has 14 residues. In DNA form, the CDR3 reads TGTGCCAGTACCTTGGAGGTTCACAATCAGCCCCAGCATTTT. This sequence encodes CASTLEVHNQPQHF.

The table lists this clonotype with many counts. This chain uses TRBV7-8 with TRBJ2-7; maybe TRBD2 (5 bases). This CDR3 comprises 14 residues. The V and J ends lost 1 base and 3 bases respectively, with 10 bases between them. Germline lookup yields CDR1 SGHVS and CDR2 FQNEAQ. Here the CDR3 DNA reads TGTGCCAGCAGCTTAGATTCTAGCTACTACGAGCAGTACTTC. Amino acids: CASSLDSSYYEQYF.

The chain couples TRBV9 to TRBJ2-1; 7 nucleotides agree with TRBD2. Per the germline V gene, CDR1 is SGDLS and CDR2 is YYNGEE. The CDR3 spans 15 residues. Trimming at V came to 4 bases and at J to 5 bases, leaving 9 bases not matched to a gene. CDR3 in amino acids: CASSPRVAGHNEQFF. CDR3 DNA sequence: TGTGCCAGCAGCCCGCGGGTAGCGGGCCACAATGAGCAGTTCTTC.

The rearrangement joins TRBV25-1 to TRBJ2-5; 7 bases are a match to TRBD1. V trimming: 5 bases; J trimming: 4 bases; junction bases outside the gene matches: 13. The CDR3 covers 16 residues. CDR1 is MGHDK, CDR2 SYGVNS, per germline. The CDR3 sequence is CASSPLRGQVVETQYF. In nucleotides, the CDR3 is TGTGCCAGCAGTCCCCTCCGCGGACAGGTCGTAGAGACCCAGTACTTC. Based on the CDR3 plus reference TRBV25-1 and TRBJ2-5, the full variable domain is EADIYQTPRYLVIGTGKKITLECSQTMGHDKMYWYQQDPGMELHLIHYSYGVNSTEKGDLSSESTVSRIRTEHFPLTLESARPSHTSQYLCASSPLRGQVVETQYFGPGTRLLVL.

The V call is TRBV14, the J call TRBJ1-1; D not resolved. CDR3 length: 13 residues. Germline lookup yields CDR1 SGHDN and CDR2 FVKESK. The V gene lost 3 bases and the J gene lost 0 bases, with 5 bases spanning the gap. The DNA for the CDR3 is TGTGCCAGCAGCCAGCTTCTGAACACTGAAGCTTTCTTT. This codes for CASSQLLNTEAFF.

The rearrangement uses TRBV5-4 and TRBJ2-5; 7 bases agree with TRBD2. V was pared by 1 base and J by 3 bases, with 9 bases of the junction left unmatched. This CDR3 region has 16 residues. CDR1 SGHNT and CDR2 YYREEE come from the germline V gene (reference sequence). CDR3 DNA sequence: TGTGCCAGCAGCTTGCCCGTCGCGGGAGTAAAAGAGACCCAGTACTTC. The encoded protein is CASSLPVAGVKETQYF. The entire variable domain, with the rest obtained from reference TRBV5-4 and TRBJ2-5, is as follows: ETGVTQSPTHLIKTRGQQVTLRCSSQSGHNTVSWYQQALGQGPQFIFQYYREEENGRGNFPPRFSGLQFPNYSSELNVNALELDDSALYLCASSLPVAGVKETQYFGPGTRLLVL.